The 19 T cell receptor beta chains in this list originate from one sample, sequenced in a study of blood T cell repertoires in COVID-19. Produced via immunoSEQ multiplex PCR; TCRdb's table is partial and in-frame only. The sample includes about 59,000 clones, 80% to 95% seen only once; the top ten take about 17%. The sample taken for sequencing was peripheral blood. The receptors stem from a man at least 80 years old with acute or convalescent COVID-19.

The chain carries TRBV10-3 and TRBJ1-1; 10 bases are shared with TRBD1. Trimming cost V 6 bases and J 4 bases; bases outside gene matches: 2. This CDR3 contains 13 residues. The germline V gene encodes CDR1 ENHRY and CDR2 SYGVKD. The CDR3 protein is CAIRGQGPTEAFF. The CDR3 DNA reads as TGTGCCATCAGGGGACAGGGGCCCACTGAAGCTTTCTTT.

The V and J genes are TRBV7-9 and TRBJ2-5, with 8 bases identical to TRBD1. Germline values: CDR1 SEHNR, CDR2 FQNEAQ (reference sequence). The CDR3 is made up of 15 amino acids. The trim removed 5 bases at V and 5 bases at J, leaving 10 bases unmatched. As DNA, the CDR3 is TGTGCCAGCAGCCCGCGGCAGGGGGCAGGGGAGACCCAGTACTTC. It encodes CASSPRQGAGETQYF. The whole variable domain, filled in from reference TRBV7-9 and TRBJ2-5, reads DTGVSQNPRHKITKRGQNVTFRCDPISEHNRLYWYRQTLGQGPEFLTYFQNEAQLEKSRLLSDRFSAERPKGSFSTLEIQRTEQGDSAMYLCASSPRQGAGETQYFGPGTRLLVL.

This clone appeared a single time. The rearrangement links TRBV19 to TRBJ1-5; TRBD1 matches 9 bases. Trimming took 7 bases from V and 7 from J; bases not matched to a gene: 8. The length of the CDR3 is 14 residues. Germline CDR1 is LNHDA and CDR2 is SQIVND (reference sequence). CDR3 protein: CASIDRDRAQPQHF. The CDR3 nucleotides read TGTGCCAGTATCGACAGGGACAGGGCCCAGCCCCAGCATTTT.

The V and J genes are TRBV19 and TRBJ2-2; 7 nucleotides match TRBD2. The CDR3 totals 17 residues. The germline gives CDR1 LNHDA, CDR2 SQIVND (reference sequence). Trimming took 3 bases from V and 8 from J; bases not matched to a gene: 15. CDR3 bases: TGTGCCAGTAGTATGGAGGCTAGCGGATCGAACAGGGGGGAGCTGTTTTTT. It specifies CASSMEASGSNRGELFF. Variable domain in full (rest from reference TRBV19 and TRBJ2-2): DGGITQSPKYLFRKEGQNVTLSCEQNLNHDAMYWYRQDPGQGLRLIYYSQIVNDFQKGDIAEGYSVSREKKESFPLTVTSAQKNPTAFYLCASSMEASGSNRGELFFGEGSRLTVL.

This sequence joins TRBV4-1 and TRBJ2-5; 9 bases align to TRBD1. The CDR3 extends over 17 amino acids. The ends lost 2 bases at V and 2 bases at J; junction bases unmatched: 9. Germline loops: CDR1 MGHRA, CDR2 YSYEKL. The CDR3 sequence: CASSQQNRGRGQETQYF. The CDR3 region has the DNA TGCGCCAGCAGCCAACAAAACAGGGGGCGGGGGCAAGAGACCCAGTACTTC.

The chain links TRBV21-1 to TRBJ2-1; the table assigns TRBD2, which was not confirmed against the DNA. TRBV21-1 constitutes a pseudogene. The CDR3 is made up of 14 amino acids. CDR3 in amino acids: CASSKGSRGNEQFF. Written as DNA, the CDR3 is TGTGCCAGCAGCAAAGGTAGCCGGGGGAATGAGCAGTTCTTC.

The chain has TRBV2 and TRBJ2-3; perhaps TRBD2 as D (6 bases). CDR1 SNHLY and CDR2 FYNNEI come from the germline V gene. Between the trimmed V and J ends, which lost 0 bases and 1 base, there was a span of 17 bases. The CDR3 contains 18 residues. Written as DNA, the CDR3 is TGTGCCAGCAGTGAAGCACACTCCGGCCCGGGGGGCACAGATACGCAGTATTTT. Amino acid sequence: CASSEAHSGPGGTDTQYF. Full variable domain (rest looked up from reference TRBV2 and TRBJ2-3): EPEVTQTPSHQVTQMGQEVILRCVPISNHLYFYWYRQILGQKVEFLVSFYNNEISEKSEIFDDQFSVERPDGSNFTLKIRSTKLEDSAMYFCASSEAHSGPGGTDTQYFGPGTRLTVL.

The rearrangement uses TRBV6-5 and TRBJ2-7; maybe TRBD2 (5 bases). Germline CDR1 and CDR2: MNHEY and SVGAGI. Deletions cut 0 bases from V and 7 bases from J, with 13 bases between. The CDR3 runs 14 residues. For the CDR3, the DNA is TGTGCCAGCAGTTACTCCGGCTATCCGGGAGAGCAGTACTTC. It encodes CASSYSGYPGEQYF.

V is TRBV20-1 and J is TRBJ1-1; 10 nucleotides agree with TRBD1. V lost 3 bases to trimming and J lost 4 bases; unmatched junction nucleotides: 8. The CDR3 is 15 residues long. Germline CDR1 DFQATT, CDR2 SNEGSKA (reference sequence). Here the CDR3 reads CSASSDRGRSTEAFF. Written as DNA, the CDR3 is TGCAGTGCTAGTTCAGACAGGGGGCGCAGCACTGAAGCTTTCTTT.

V and J are TRBV2 and TRBJ2-3; D is perhaps TRBD1 (5 bases). Trimming took 7 bases from V and 0 from J, leaving 11 bases between them. Germline V gene lookup returns CDR1 SNHLY and CDR2 FYNNEI. The CDR3 runs to 14 residues. The CDR3 region is CASTDSPSTDTQYF. CDR3 DNA: TGTGCCAGCACCGACAGTCCTAGCACAGATACGCAGTATTTT.

This clone was seen a few times. This chain joins TRBV11-1 and TRBJ2-3, with D perhaps TRBD2 (6 bases). V was shortened by 5 bases and J by 2 bases, with 17 bases between the two germline ends. The CDR3 sequence is 16 residues long. Germline lookup yields CDR1 SGHAT and CDR2 FQDESV (reference sequence). The CDR3 DNA follows: TGTGCCAGCAGCCCCGCGATGGCGGGGCTCACAGATACGCAGTATTTT. Translation: CASSPAMAGLTDTQYF.

This sequence joins TRBV2 and TRBJ2-7, with 8 bases matching TRBD2. CDR3 size: 15 residues. From germline, CDR1 is SNHLY and CDR2 FYNNEI. V dropped 8 bases and J dropped 2; count of bases not matched to a gene: 11. The CDR3: CASARGGPTPYEQYF. The CDR3 DNA is TGTGCCAGCGCGCGCGGGGGGCCAACCCCCTACGAGCAGTACTTC.

The V gene is TRBV5-1, the J gene TRBJ2-1, with 15 bases aligning to TRBD2. This CDR3 spans 18 amino acids. Germline trimming cut 3 bases from V and 2 bases from J; bases unmatched to any gene: 6. Germline CDR1 is SGHRS and CDR2 is YFSETQ. As DNA, the CDR3 is TGCGCCAGCAGCTCCGGGACTAGCGGGGGGCTTACCTACAATGAGCAGTTCTTC. Residues: CASSSGTSGGLTYNEQFF.

This sequence joins TRBV2 and TRBJ2-6; 7 nucleotides align to TRBD1. V shed 5 bases, J shed 0 bases, and the junction held 4 bases outside the gene matches. This CDR3 has 16 residues. In germline, CDR1 is SNHLY, CDR2 FYNNEI. Here the CDR3 DNA reads TGTGCCAGCAGTCAGACAGGGAACTCTGGGGCCAACGTCCTGACTTTC. This sequence encodes CASSQTGNSGANVLTF.

This chain joins TRBV14 and TRBJ1-2; a weak D match, TRBD1 (5 bases). V lost 2 bases and J lost 8, with 15 bases in between. Germline V gives CDR1 SGHDN, CDR2 FVKESK. The CDR3 spans 14 residues. DNA of the CDR3: TGTGCCAGCAGCCAACTGGCGGGGGGTGGAGGCTACACCTTC. This sequence encodes CASSQLAGGGGYTF.

The V call is TRBV2, the J call TRBJ2-4; 13 nucleotides align to TRBD2. This CDR3 comprises 17 residues. Germline CDR1 is SNHLY and CDR2 is FYNNEI. The J segment lost 7 bases and the V segment lost 4 bases, leaving 10 bases of the junction unmatched. The CDR3 nucleotides are TGTGCCAGCAGTGCTACCGGGACTAGCGGGGCCGGGAACATTCAGTACTTC. Protein sequence: CASSATGTSGAGNIQYF.

The J gene is TRBJ1-3, the V gene TRBV7-9, with a weak D call TRBD1 (5 bases). The V and J ends lost 0 bases and 11 bases respectively, with 17 bases between them. Germline values: CDR1 SEHNR, CDR2 FQNEAQ (reference sequence). The CDR3 spans 15 residues. The CDR3: CASSLALGPSGSIYF. As DNA, the CDR3 is TGTGCCAGCAGCTTAGCTTTGGGGCCTAGTGGGTCCATATATTTT.

The chain carries TRBV7-6 and TRBJ1-3, with D tentatively TRBD1 (5 bases). V gave up 2 bases and J gave up 0 bases, with 17 bases separating them. Germline lookup yields CDR1 SGHVS and CDR2 FNYEAQ. The length of the CDR3 is 18 residues. This CDR3 is CASSLSPIGARSGNTIYF. The CDR3 DNA sequence: TGTGCCAGCAGCTTATCCCCAATAGGGGCCCGCTCTGGAAACACCATATATTTT.

The rearrangement joins TRBV5-5 to TRBJ2-3; D is perhaps TRBD1 (5 bases). V was shortened by 4 bases and J by 2 bases, with 11 bases between the two germline ends. The germline gives CDR1 SGHKS, CDR2 YYEKEE (reference sequence). This CDR3 comprises 14 residues. The CDR3 spells CASSPQQDTDTQYF. CDR3 DNA: TGTGCCAGCAGCCCCCAACAGGACACAGATACGCAGTATTTT. The variable domain in full, completed from reference TRBV5-5 and TRBJ2-3, reads DAGVTQSPTHLIKTRGQQVTLRCSPISGHKSVSWYQQVLGQGPQFIFQYYEKEERGRGNFPDRFSARQFPNYSSELNVNALLLGDSALYLCASSPQQDTDTQYFGPGTRLTVL.